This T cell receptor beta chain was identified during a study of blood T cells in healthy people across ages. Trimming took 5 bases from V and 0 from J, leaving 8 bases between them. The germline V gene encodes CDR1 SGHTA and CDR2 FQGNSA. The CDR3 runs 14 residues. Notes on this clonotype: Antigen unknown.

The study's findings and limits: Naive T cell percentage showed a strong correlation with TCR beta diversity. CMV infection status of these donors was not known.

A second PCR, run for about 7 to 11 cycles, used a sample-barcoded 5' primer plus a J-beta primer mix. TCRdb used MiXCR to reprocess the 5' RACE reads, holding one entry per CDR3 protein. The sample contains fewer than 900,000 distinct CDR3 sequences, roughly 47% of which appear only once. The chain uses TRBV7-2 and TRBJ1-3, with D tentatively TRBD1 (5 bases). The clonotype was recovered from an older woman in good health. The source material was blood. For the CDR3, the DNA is TGTGCCAGCAGCGGGGGGAGCTCTGGAAACACCATATATTTT. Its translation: CASSGGSSGNTIYF.